This T cell receptor (beta chain) was captured by sequencing in a study of cytomegalovirus exposure and HLA in healthy donors. Study outcomes and limitations: Association of a missense DCLRE1C variant with TCR beta V- and J-gene trimming was reported in a later analysis. CMV antigen specificity was confirmed in vitro for a few CMV-associated chains.

Notes on this clone: The antigen is unknown.

The germline CDR1 and CDR2 sequences are MNHEY and SVGAGI. The V and J ends lost 0 bases and 4 bases respectively, with 10 bases between them. The CDR3 has 15 amino acids. PCR primers comprised 60 Vbeta and 13 Jbeta primers. TCRdb's copy holds only in-frame clones and misses some; the assay was immunoSEQ multiplex PCR. This repertoire shows some 130,000 clones, around 77% found once; its top ten account for roughly 0.9%. Specimen: PBMCs. This TCR came from an older woman in good health and CMV-seronegative. This chain uses TRBV6-5 with TRBJ1-5, with a possible D match to TRBD1 (5 bases). CDR3 coding DNA: TGTGCCAGCAGTTACTCGGGGGGTCAAAATCAGCCCCAGCATTTT. It is translated as CASSYSGGQNQPQHF.